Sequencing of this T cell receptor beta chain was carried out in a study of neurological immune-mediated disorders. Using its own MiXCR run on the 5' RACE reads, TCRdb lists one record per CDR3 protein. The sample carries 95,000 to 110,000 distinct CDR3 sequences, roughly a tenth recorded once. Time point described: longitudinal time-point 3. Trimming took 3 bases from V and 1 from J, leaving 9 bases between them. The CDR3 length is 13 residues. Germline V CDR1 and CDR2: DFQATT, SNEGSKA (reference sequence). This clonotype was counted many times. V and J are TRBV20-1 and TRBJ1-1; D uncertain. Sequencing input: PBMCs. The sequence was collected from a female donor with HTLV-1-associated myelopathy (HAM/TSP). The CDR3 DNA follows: TGCAGTGCTAGTCCGGTACAGAACACTGAAGCTTTCTTT. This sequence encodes CSASPVQNTEAFF.